The 8 T cell receptor beta chains given below trace back to one sample, sequenced in a study of vaccination effects on CD4 cells after COVID-19. Measured with immunoSEQ multiplex PCR; TCRdb has only the in-frame clones, and not every one. The data show under 40,000 clones, just under 85% seen once. These receptors have no identified antigens. Before sequencing, viral peptide pools were used by the ViraFEST assay to expand antigen-specific CD4+ T cells. CD4+ T cells were isolated after about eleven days of culture. Participants each got two BNT162b2 or mRNA-1273 vaccine doses. Specimen: CD4+ T cells from PBMCs cultured with HCoV-NL63 spike peptides, collected after COVID-19 vaccination. The receptors were gathered from a human donor who received a COVID-19 vaccine. Some clones in this sample may be carry-over from other donors' samples.

The chain joins TRBV5-1 to TRBJ1-2; possibly TRBD1 for D (5 bases). CDR1 is SGHRS and CDR2 is YFSETQ in the germline V gene. The CDR3 extends over 15 amino acids. The V end lost 4 bases, the J end lost 2 bases, and 15 bases lay between the germline ends. The CDR3 is CASSRTTENNYGYTF. The CDR3 nucleotides read TGCGCCAGCAGCCGAACGACAGAAAACAACTATGGCTACACCTTC. The full variable domain, completed using reference TRBV5-1 and TRBJ1-2, is KAGVTQTPRYLIKTRGQQVTLSCSPISGHRSVSWYQQTPGQGLQFLFEYFSETQRNKGNFPGRFSGRQFSNSRSEMNVSTLELGDSALYLCASSRTTENNYGYTFGSGTRLTVV.

The rearrangement joins TRBV28 to TRBJ1-2; 9 positions agree with TRBD1. The CDR3 spans 14 residues. The trim removed 2 bases at V and 7 bases at J, leaving 5 bases unmatched. Germline CDR1 MDHEN, CDR2 SYDVKM. The CDR3: CASSLVQGAVGYTF. CDR3 sequence (DNA): TGTGCCAGCAGTTTAGTACAGGGGGCTGTTGGCTACACCTTC.

The CDR3 protein is CASSRPTGGTEAFF. The CDR3 DNA follows: TGTGCCAGCTCACGTCCGACGGGGGGGACTGAAGCTTTCTTT. The rearrangement joins TRBV18 to TRBJ1-1; possibly TRBD1 for D (5 bases). The germline CDR1 and CDR2 sequences are KGHSH and LQKENI. The V and J ends lost 4 bases and 5 bases respectively, with 14 bases between them. The CDR3 consists of 14 residues.

The chain has TRBV3-1 (or the pseudogene TRBV3-2) and TRBJ1-3, with 8 positions matching TRBD1. V was pared by 1 base and J by 3 bases, with 11 bases of the junction left unmatched. Germline values: CDR1 LGHDT, CDR2 YNNKEL (reference sequence). CDR3 length: 18 amino acids. CDR3 sequence reads: CASSQATGGRGLGNTIYF. The CDR3 nucleotides read TGTGCCAGCAGCCAAGCGACTGGGGGCAGGGGGCTTGGAAACACCATATATTTT.

The chain is built from TRBV21-1 and TRBJ2-5; the D call in the table, TRBD2, was not verified against the DNA. TRBV21-1 is deemed a pseudogene. The CDR3 has 14 residues. The CDR3: CASSSRYGGETQYF. The CDR3 region has the DNA TGTGCCAGCAGCTCTCGGTACGGTGGAGAGACCCAGTACTTC.

This clone was found a few times. The chain recombines TRBV18 with TRBJ1-1; no definite D call. CDR3 size: 15 residues. The germline gives CDR1 KGHSH, CDR2 LQKENI. V lost 3 bases and J 4 bases, leaving 15 bases between the germline ends. CDR3 in DNA: TGTGCCAGCTCACCGGTGGGCAGAGGCGGCACTGAAGCTTTCTTT. Encoded protein: CASSPVGRGGTEAFF.

CDR3 nucleotides: TGTGCCAGCAGAAATATAAACAGGGTCCCTCCTGAGCAGTTCTTC. It translates to CASRNINRVPPEQFF. The chain combines TRBV7-2 with TRBJ2-1; weak D call: TRBD1 (6 bases). CDR3 size: 15 residues. Germline lookup yields CDR1 SGHTA and CDR2 FQGNSA. The V and J ends lost 6 bases and 9 bases respectively, with 21 bases between them.

The V gene is TRBV5-1, the J gene TRBJ1-3; tentatively, D is TRBD1 (5 bases). This CDR3 has 17 residues. Trimming stripped 1 base from V and 0 bases from J, with 14 bases between. Germline V gene lookup returns CDR1 SGHRS and CDR2 YFSETQ. The CDR3 DNA is TGCGCCAGCAGCTTGAGGGGCGGTGAGAACTCTGGAAACACCATATATTTT. It translates to CASSLRGGENSGNTIYF.